The TCR beta chain under discussion was sequenced for a study of blood T cell repertoires in COVID-19. About the study: The samples span acute and convalescent COVID-19 from the United States, Italy and Spain. PBMCs, B-cell-depleted T cells, or T cells were the source of the cDNA or gDNA that made up the material.

Participants spanned ages about 18 to 100 years and resided in 20 to 30 US areas. Self-reported history from a screening survey and questionnaire set each donor's cohort. Profiling relied on immunoSEQ multiplex PCR, and the TCRdb table lists in-frame clones only, not all of them. This table holds around 200,000 clones, about 82% found once. The CDR3 runs 16 residues. CDR1 and CDR2 (germline): SGDLS, YYNGEE. Trimming cost V 5 bases and J 4 bases; bases outside gene matches: 10. The sample comprised PBMCs or T cells enriched from blood (not recorded which). The genes are TRBV9 and TRBJ2-2, with 8 bases aligning to TRBD2. The sequence was collected from a man aged 40-50 years with acute COVID-19. The CDR3 coding sequence is TGTGCCAGCAGTTTTACCCCGGGACTAGGCACCGGGGAGCTGTTTTTT. Protein sequence: CASSFTPGLGTGELFF.